The present TCR beta chain was sequenced within a study of blood T cell repertoires in COVID-19. The overall study: There were acute and convalescent COVID-19 samples, and they came from the United States, Italy and Spain.

How the authors handled the data: Estimation of nucleated cell counts relied on the amplification of reference gene primers. The protocol was immunoSEQ multiplex PCR, while the TCRdb copy is restricted to in-frame clones and leaves out a portion. That table furnishes V, J and clone size, whereas the DNA furnished D and trimming. The data hold approximately 240,000 clones, with 87% observed a single time. The germline gives CDR1 MDHEN, CDR2 SYDVKM. V dropped 4 bases and J dropped 6 bases, with 22 bases sitting between them. CDR3 length: 17 residues. The chain is built from TRBV28 and TRBJ2-1; no clear D. This receptor was identified in a woman in her 30s with acute COVID-19. The sample taken for sequencing was PBMCs or T cells enriched from blood (not recorded which). The CDR3 loop is CASSSPLKGAPFNEQFF. The CDR3 DNA reads as TGTGCCAGCAGTTCTCCCCTTAAAGGAGCACCCTTCAATGAGCAGTTCTTC. Full variable domain (missing parts from reference TRBV28 and TRBJ2-1): DVKVTQSSRYLVKRTGEKVFLECVQDMDHENMFWYRQDPGLGLRLIYFSYDVKMKEKGDIPEGYSVSREKKERFSLILESASTNQTSMYLCASSSPLKGAPFNEQFFGPGTRLTVL.